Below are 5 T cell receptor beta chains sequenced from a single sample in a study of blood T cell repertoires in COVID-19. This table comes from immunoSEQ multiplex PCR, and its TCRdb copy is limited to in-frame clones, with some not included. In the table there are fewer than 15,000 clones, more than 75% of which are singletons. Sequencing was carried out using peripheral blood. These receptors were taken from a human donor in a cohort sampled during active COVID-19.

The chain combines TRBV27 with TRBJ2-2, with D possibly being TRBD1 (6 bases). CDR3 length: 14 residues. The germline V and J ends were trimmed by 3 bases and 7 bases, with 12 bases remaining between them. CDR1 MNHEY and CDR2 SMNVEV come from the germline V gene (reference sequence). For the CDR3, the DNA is TGTGCCAGCAGTTTTTCAGGGGTTGTCGGGGAGCTGTTTTTT. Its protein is CASSFSGVVGELFF.

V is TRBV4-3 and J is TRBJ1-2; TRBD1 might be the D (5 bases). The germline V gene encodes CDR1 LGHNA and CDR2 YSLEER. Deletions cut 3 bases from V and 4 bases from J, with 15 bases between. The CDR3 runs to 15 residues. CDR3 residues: CASSHLGAGFYGYTF. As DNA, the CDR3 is TGCGCCAGCAGCCATCTAGGGGCAGGGTTCTATGGCTACACCTTC.

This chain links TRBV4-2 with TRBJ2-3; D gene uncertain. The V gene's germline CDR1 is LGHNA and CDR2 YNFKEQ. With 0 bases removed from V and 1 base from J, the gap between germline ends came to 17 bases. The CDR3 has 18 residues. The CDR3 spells CASSQDESLRSRTDTQYF. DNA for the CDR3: TGTGCCAGCAGCCAAGATGAATCCCTGCGTAGCCGCACAGATACGCAGTATTTT.

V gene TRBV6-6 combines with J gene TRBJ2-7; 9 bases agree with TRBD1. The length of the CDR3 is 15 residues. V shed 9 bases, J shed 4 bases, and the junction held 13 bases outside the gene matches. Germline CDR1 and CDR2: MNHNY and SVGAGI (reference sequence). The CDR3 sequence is CASHKGGQGNYEQYF. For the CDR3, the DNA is TGTGCCAGTCATAAAGGGGGACAGGGCAATTACGAGCAGTACTTC.

CDR3 sequence (DNA): TGTGCCAGCAGTTTTGGCGGGAGGACAACAGATACGCAGTATTTT. This translates into CASSFGGRTTDTQYF. This chain connects TRBV28 to TRBJ2-3, with 8 bases matching TRBD2. V shed 3 bases, J shed 3 bases, and the junction held 5 bases outside the gene matches. Per the germline V gene, CDR1 is MDHEN and CDR2 is SYDVKM. CDR3 length equals 15 residues.